Included here is one T cell receptor (beta chain) sequence, with context. This sample was taken from a study of blood T cell repertoires in COVID-19. On the study more broadly: T cells, B-cell-depleted T cells, or PBMCs provided the cDNA or gDNA that served as material.

Participants, about 18 to 90 years old, spanned around 25 US areas. Membership in each cohort depended on participant-reported clinical history. Original analysis: Scientists estimated how many nucleated cells there were by amplifying reference gene primers. Clones were sequenced by immunoSEQ multiplex PCR, and TCRdb holds only the in-frame ones, with some missing. V and J calls and clone size come straight from that table; D and trimming were deduced from the DNA. The sample holds fewer than 300,000 clones; approximately 91% are singletons and the top ten take 2.3%. The sample taken for sequencing was PBMCs or T cells enriched from blood (not recorded which). The sequence came from a woman in her forties with acute COVID-19.

The CDR3 DNA is TGTGCCAGCAGCCCCCCGAGGGAGACAGGGAAGGACAATGAGCAGTTCTTC. This translates into CASSPPRETGKDNEQFF. The chain couples TRBV11-2 to TRBJ2-1, with 7 bases fitting TRBD1. V shed 5 bases, J shed 5 bases, and the junction held 15 bases outside the gene matches. From germline, CDR1 is SGHAT and CDR2 FQNNGV. This CDR3 is 17 amino acids long.